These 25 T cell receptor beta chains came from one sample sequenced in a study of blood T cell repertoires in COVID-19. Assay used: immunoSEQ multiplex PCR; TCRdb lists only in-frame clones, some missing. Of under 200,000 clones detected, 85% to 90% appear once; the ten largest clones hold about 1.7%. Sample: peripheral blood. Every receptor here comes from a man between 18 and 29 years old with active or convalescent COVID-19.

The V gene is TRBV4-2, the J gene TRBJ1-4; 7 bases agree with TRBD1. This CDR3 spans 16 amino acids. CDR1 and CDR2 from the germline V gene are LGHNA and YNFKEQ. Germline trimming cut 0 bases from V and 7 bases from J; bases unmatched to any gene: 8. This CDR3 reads CASSQENRGMFEKLFF. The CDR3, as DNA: TGTGCCAGCAGCCAAGAGAACAGGGGTATGTTTGAAAAACTGTTTTTT.

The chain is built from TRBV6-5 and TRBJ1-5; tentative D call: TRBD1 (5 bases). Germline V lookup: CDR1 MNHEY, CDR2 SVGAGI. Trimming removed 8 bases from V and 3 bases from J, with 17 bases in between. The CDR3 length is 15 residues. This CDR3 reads CASGDSGLDNQPQHF. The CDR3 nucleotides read TGTGCCAGCGGCGATTCGGGACTGGACAATCAGCCCCAGCATTTT.

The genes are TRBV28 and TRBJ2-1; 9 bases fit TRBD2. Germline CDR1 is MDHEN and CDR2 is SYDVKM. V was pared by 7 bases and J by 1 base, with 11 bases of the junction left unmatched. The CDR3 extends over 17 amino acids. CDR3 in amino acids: CASIRASGISSYNEQFF. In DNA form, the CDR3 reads TGTGCCAGCATCCGGGCTAGCGGGATCTCATCCTACAATGAGCAGTTCTTC.

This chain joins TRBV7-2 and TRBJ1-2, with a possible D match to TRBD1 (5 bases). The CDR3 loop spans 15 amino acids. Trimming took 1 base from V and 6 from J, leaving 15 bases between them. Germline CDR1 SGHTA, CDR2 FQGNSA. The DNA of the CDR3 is TGTGCCAGCAGCTTAGAATCGAGGGAGGGGCATGGCTACACCTTC. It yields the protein CASSLESREGHGYTF.

The CDR3 DNA reads TGCAGTGCTAGTCAGGGATCGGATACGCAGTATTTT. Protein sequence: CSASQGSDTQYF. The J gene is TRBJ2-3, the V gene TRBV20-1; D might be TRBD1 (5 bases). Germline lookup yields CDR1 DFQATT and CDR2 SNEGSKA (reference sequence). The CDR3 is 12 residues long. V was trimmed by 3 bases and J by 6 bases, leaving 10 bases between them.

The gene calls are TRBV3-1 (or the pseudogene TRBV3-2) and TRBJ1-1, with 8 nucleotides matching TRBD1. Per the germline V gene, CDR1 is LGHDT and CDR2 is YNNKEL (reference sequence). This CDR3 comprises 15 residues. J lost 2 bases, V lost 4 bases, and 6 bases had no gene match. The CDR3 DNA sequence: TGTGCCAGCAGCCGCGCAGGACAGGGAAACACTGAAGCTTTCTTT. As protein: CASSRAGQGNTEAFF.

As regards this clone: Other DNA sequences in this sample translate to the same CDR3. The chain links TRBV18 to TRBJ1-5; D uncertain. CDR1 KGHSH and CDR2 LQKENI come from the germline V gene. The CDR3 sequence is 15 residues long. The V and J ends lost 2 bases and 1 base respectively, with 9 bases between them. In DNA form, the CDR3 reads TGTGCCAGCTCACCAAGAGGAGACAGCAATCAGCCCCAGCATTTT. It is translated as CASSPRGDSNQPQHF.

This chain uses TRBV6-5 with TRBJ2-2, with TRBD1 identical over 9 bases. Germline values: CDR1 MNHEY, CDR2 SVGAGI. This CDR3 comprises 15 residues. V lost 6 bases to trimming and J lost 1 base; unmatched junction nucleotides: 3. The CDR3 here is CASRDRGMNTGELFF. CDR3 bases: TGTGCCAGCAGGGACAGGGGCATGAACACCGGGGAGCTGTTTTTT.

The CDR3 region is CASSPPATNEKLFF. The CDR3 coding sequence is TGTGCCAGCTCACCCCCAGCAACTAATGAAAAACTGTTTTTT. This chain joins TRBV18 and TRBJ1-4; D uncertain. Germline loops: CDR1 KGHSH, CDR2 LQKENI. V was clipped by 3 bases and J by 0 bases, with 5 bases between them. This CDR3 has 14 amino acids.

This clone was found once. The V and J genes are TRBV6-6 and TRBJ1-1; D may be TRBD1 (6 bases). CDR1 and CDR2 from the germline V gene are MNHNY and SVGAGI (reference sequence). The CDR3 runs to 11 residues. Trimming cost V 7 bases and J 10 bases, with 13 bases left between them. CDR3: CASTLDSAAFF. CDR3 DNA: TGTGCCAGCACCCTGGACAGCGCAGCTTTCTTT.

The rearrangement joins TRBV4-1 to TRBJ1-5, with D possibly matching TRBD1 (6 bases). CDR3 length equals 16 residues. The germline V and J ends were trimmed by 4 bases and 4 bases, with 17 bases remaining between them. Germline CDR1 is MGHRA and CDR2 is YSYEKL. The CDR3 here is CASSPHASGANQPQHF. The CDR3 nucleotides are TGCGCCAGCAGCCCACATGCCTCAGGGGCAAATCAGCCCCAGCATTTT.

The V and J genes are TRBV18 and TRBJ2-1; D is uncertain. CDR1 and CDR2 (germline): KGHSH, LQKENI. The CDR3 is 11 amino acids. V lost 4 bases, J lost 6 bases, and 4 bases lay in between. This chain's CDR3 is CASSLSNEQFF. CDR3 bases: TGTGCCAGCTCACTCTCCAATGAGCAGTTCTTC.

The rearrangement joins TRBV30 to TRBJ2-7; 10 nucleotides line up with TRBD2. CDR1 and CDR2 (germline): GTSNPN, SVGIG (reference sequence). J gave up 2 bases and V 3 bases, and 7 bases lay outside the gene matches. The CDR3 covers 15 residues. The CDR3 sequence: CAWRVPAGGTYEQYF. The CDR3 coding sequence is TGTGCCTGGAGGGTGCCAGCGGGGGGGACCTACGAGCAGTACTTC.

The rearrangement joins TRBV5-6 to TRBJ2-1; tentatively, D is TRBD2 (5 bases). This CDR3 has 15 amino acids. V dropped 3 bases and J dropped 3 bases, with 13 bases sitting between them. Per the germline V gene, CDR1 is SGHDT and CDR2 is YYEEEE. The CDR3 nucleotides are TGTGCCAGCAGCTCGCGAGGCGGGCACTACAATGAGCAGTTCTTC. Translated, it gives CASSSRGGHYNEQFF.

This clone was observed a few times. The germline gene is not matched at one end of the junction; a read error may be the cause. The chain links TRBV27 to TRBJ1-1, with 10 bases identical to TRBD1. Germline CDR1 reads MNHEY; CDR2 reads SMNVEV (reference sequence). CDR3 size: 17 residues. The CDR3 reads CASSLSGTGVTNTEAFF. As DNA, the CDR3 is TGTGCCAGCAGTCTATCCGGGACAGGGGTTACGAACACTGAAGCTTTCTTT.

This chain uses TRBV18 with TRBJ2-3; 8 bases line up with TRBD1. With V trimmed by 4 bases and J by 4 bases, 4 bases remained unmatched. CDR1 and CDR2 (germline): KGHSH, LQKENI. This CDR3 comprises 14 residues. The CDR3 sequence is CASSLGTGPDTQYF. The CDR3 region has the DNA TGTGCCAGCTCACTCGGGACAGGTCCAGATACGCAGTATTTT.

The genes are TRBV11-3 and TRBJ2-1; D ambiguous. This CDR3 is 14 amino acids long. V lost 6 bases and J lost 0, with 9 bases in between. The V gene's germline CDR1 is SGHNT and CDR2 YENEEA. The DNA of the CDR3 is TGTGCCAGCAGGCGAGATAGCTCCTACAATGAGCAGTTCTTC. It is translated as CASRRDSSYNEQFF.

The CDR3 bases are TGTGCCAGTAATGGAGACGATGAAAAACTGTTTTTT. This translates into CASNGDDEKLFF. V is TRBV19 and J is TRBJ1-4; D unclear. CDR1 LNHDA and CDR2 SQIVND come from the germline V gene (reference sequence). This CDR3 contains 12 residues. V was cut by 7 bases and J by 6 bases, with 9 bases left in between.

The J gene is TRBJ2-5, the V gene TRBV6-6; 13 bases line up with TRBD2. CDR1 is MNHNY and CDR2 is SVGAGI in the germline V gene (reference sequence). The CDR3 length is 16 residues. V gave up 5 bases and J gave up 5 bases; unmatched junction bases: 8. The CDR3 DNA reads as TGTGCCAGCAGTCGATCCCCACTAGCGGGGGGGGAGACCCAGTACTTC. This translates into CASSRSPLAGGETQYF.

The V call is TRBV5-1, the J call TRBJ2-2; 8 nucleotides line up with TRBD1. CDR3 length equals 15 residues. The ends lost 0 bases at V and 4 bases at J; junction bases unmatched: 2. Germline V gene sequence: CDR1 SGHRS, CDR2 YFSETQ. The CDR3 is CASSLGTGGTGELFF. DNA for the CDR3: TGCGCCAGCAGCTTGGGTACAGGGGGCACCGGGGAGCTGTTTTTT.

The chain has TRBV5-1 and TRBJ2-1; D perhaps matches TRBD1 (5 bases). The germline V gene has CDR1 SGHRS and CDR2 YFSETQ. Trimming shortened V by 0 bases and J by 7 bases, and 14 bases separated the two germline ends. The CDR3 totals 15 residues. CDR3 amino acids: CASSLAPGLENEQFF. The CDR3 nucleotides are TGCGCCAGCAGCTTGGCCCCAGGGTTGGAGAATGAGCAGTTCTTC. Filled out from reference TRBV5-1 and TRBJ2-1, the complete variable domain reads KAGVTQTPRYLIKTRGQQVTLSCSPISGHRSVSWYQQTPGQGLQFLFEYFSETQRNKGNFPGRFSGRQFSNSRSEMNVSTLELGDSALYLCASSLAPGLENEQFFGPGTRLTVL.

The DNA of the CDR3 is TGTGCCAGCAGCCAAGCCGGACTAGCAGGAAATGAGCAGTTCTTC. Translated, it gives CASSQAGLAGNEQFF. The chain carries TRBV3-1 (or the pseudogene TRBV3-2) and TRBJ2-1; 8 bases fit TRBD2. Trimming removed 1 base from V and 7 bases from J; junction bases left unmatched: 6. Per the germline V gene, CDR1 is LGHDT and CDR2 is YNNKEL (reference sequence). The CDR3 extends over 15 amino acids.

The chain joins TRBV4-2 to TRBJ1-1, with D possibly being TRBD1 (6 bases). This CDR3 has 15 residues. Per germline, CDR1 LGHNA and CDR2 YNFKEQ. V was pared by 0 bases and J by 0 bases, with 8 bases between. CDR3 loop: CASSQDQGMNTEAFF. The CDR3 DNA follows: TGTGCCAGCAGCCAAGATCAGGGGATGAACACTGAAGCTTTCTTT.

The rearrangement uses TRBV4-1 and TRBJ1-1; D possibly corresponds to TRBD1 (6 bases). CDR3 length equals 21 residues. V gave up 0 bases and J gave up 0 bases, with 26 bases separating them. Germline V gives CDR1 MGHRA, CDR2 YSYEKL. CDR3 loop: CASSQDFPFSTGFSVNTEAFF. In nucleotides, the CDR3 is TGCGCCAGCAGCCAAGATTTCCCGTTCAGTACAGGGTTTTCGGTGAACACTGAAGCTTTCTTT.

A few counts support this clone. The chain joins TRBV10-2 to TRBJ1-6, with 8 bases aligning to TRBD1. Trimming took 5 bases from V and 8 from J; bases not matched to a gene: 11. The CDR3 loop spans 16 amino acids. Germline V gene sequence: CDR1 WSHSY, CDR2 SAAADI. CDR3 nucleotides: TGCGCCAGCAGTCATCTCCGGGACAGGCGGGATTCACCCCTCCACTTT. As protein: CASSHLRDRRDSPLHF.